These 8 T cell receptor beta chains share one sample of origin, sequenced in a study of Ad26.COV2.S vaccination and SARS-CoV-2 variants. Libraries were prepared by immunoSEQ multiplex PCR; TCRdb keeps only in-frame clonotypes and omits some of them. The sample includes some 390,000 clones, around nine tenths seen only once; the top ten take 1.9%. Specified treatment: 15 to 20 received Ad26.COV2.S at low or high dose, single or two shots; roughly five received placebo; per-sample allocation not given. The investigators took samples on day 63 after the first vaccine or placebo injection. The sequences come from peripheral blood, collected in a trial of Ad26.COV2.S vaccine versus placebo. The origin of the receptors is a person between 18 and 65 years old who received the Ad26.COV2.S COVID-19 vaccine or a placebo.

The rearrangement uses TRBV6-2 or TRBV6-3 and TRBJ2-4; tentative D call: TRBD2 (7 bases). Per germline, CDR1 MNHEY and CDR2 SVGEGT. The CDR3 totals 14 residues. Trimming left V 6 bases short and J 7 bases short, with 16 bases between. The CDR3 spells CASSPDGGLNIQYF. CDR3 coding DNA: TGTGCCAGCAGCCCAGACGGGGGGCTCAACATTCAGTACTTC.

The rearrangement uses TRBV14 and TRBJ2-6; the D is unclear. CDR1 and CDR2 (germline): SGHDN, FVKESK. The CDR3 spans 16 residues. With 3 bases removed from V and 2 bases from J, the gap between germline ends came to 11 bases. The CDR3 coding sequence is TGTGCCAGCAGCCACCGGGTGGGTACTGGGGCCAACGTCCTGACTTTC. Encoded protein: CASSHRVGTGANVLTF. The complete variable domain, with remaining parts taken from reference TRBV14 and TRBJ2-6, reads EAGVTQFPSHSVIEKGQTVTLRCDPISGHDNLYWYRRVMGKEIKFLLHFVKESKQDESGMPNNRFLAERTGGTYSTLKVQPAELEDSGVYFCASSHRVGTGANVLTFGAGSRLTVL.

The chain is built from TRBV29-1 and TRBJ2-3; D is ambiguous. V was shortened by 4 bases and J by 1 base, with 3 bases between the two germline ends. The CDR3 totals 11 residues. The germline V gene has CDR1 SQVTM and CDR2 ANQGSEA. As DNA, the CDR3 is TGCAGCGTTGGGGGCACAGATACGCAGTATTTT. Protein product: CSVGGTDTQYF.

The rearrangement joins TRBV14 to TRBJ2-5; D is ambiguous. V lost 3 bases and J lost 1, with 9 bases in between. Germline loops: CDR1 SGHDN, CDR2 FVKESK. The length of the CDR3 is 14 residues. The CDR3 region is CASSQAGLQETQYF. Written as DNA, the CDR3 is TGTGCCAGCAGCCAGGCAGGCCTCCAAGAGACCCAGTACTTC.

The V call is TRBV2, the J call TRBJ2-7, with TRBD1 as a possible D gene (6 bases). The CDR3 sequence is 13 residues long. Germline CDR1 SNHLY, CDR2 FYNNEI. With 5 bases removed from V and 5 bases from J, the gap between germline ends came to 13 bases. CDR3 amino acids: CASSTGTFNEQYF. For the CDR3, the DNA is TGTGCCAGCAGTACCGGGACATTCAACGAGCAGTACTTC.

DNA for the CDR3: TGTGCCAGCGGACAGGGCGGTTCACCCCTCCACTTT. Encoded protein: CASGQGGSPLHF. The V and J genes are TRBV28 and TRBJ1-6; 8 nucleotides agree with TRBD1. Trimming at V came to 8 bases and at J to 9 bases, leaving 3 bases not matched to a gene. The germline CDR1 and CDR2 sequences are MDHEN and SYDVKM. The CDR3 runs 12 residues.

The chain uses TRBV4-2 and TRBJ2-2; TRBD2 aligns across 12 bases. Per the germline V gene, CDR1 is LGHNA and CDR2 is YNFKEQ. CDR3 length equals 17 residues. J gave up 8 bases and V 1 base, and 8 bases lay outside the gene matches. CDR3 residues: CASSQGASGRAEGELFF. DNA for the CDR3: TGTGCCAGCAGCCAAGGGGCTAGCGGGAGGGCCGAGGGGGAGCTGTTTTTT.

The CDR3 nucleotides read TGTGCCAGCAGCGCCCAGGGTGCCACTAATGAAAAACTGTTTTTT. The encoded protein is CASSAQGATNEKLFF. The chain recombines TRBV5-6 with TRBJ1-4, with D tentatively TRBD1 (5 bases). The CDR3 covers 15 residues. Germline V gene lookup returns CDR1 SGHDT and CDR2 YYEEEE. The ends were cut back, 4 bases at V and 2 bases at J, with 12 bases in the middle.